Sequencing of this T cell receptor beta chain was carried out in a study of T cells expressing NK-cell markers. For each CDR3 protein, TCRdb gives one entry from its re-call of the 5' RACE reads, without DNA. In all, the sample yields 300,000 to 450,000 distinct CDR3 sequences. The CDR3 has 16 amino acids. In germline, CDR1 is LGHDT, CDR2 YNNKEL (reference sequence). Source material: blood T cells: a sorted CD56 or NKG2C T cell subset, CD4+ or CD8+ T cells, or bulk PBMC T cells (not recorded which). The receptor was derived from a man aged 18 to 69 in good health. V is TRBV3-1 and J is TRBJ2-1; TCRdb reports TRBD2, a call that lacks DNA to check it against. The CDR3 sequence: CASSRKGGSSYNEQFF.